This TCR beta chain was documented in a study of T cells after yellow fever vaccination (dated 2019 in TCRdb). With regard to the full study: The SMART-Seq v4 Ultra Low Input RNA kit was used to prepare libraries from fractions with low cell numbers. Bulk TCR alpha and beta repertoires were sequenced longitudinally to track T-cell clones before and after primary and booster YFV17D yellow fever vaccination. The cohort comprised two healthy male donors, one aged 18 to 29 and one aged 30 to 39 years. Blood was drawn at multiple timepoints before and after primary and secondary immunization, with bulk PBMC replicates and cell subsets isolated.

Synthesis of TCR cDNA relied on 5'RACE template switching, a step that introduced a universal primer site along with unique molecular identifiers. cDNA synthesis was primed from both the TCR alpha and TCR beta constant segments. Library amplification involved two PCR steps, and the second step added sample barcodes and sequencing adapters. Sequencing of the libraries was done on either Illumina HiSeq 2500 (2x100 bp) or NovaSeq (2x150 bp). In the original analysis: Reads were demultiplexed and collapsed into UMI consensus sequences with MIGEC, and V(D)J alignment was performed with MiXCR. Using edgeR on replicate PBMC samples, clonotypes were called vaccine-responding if FDR was below 0.01 and the log2 fold change was above 5 up to day 15. CD4 or CD8 identity was assigned to each bulk clonotype according to whether the clonotype was present at higher abundance in the sequenced CD4 repertoire or the sequenced CD8 repertoire. TCRdb itself trimmed the public reads at Q25 with fastp, ran MiXCR and retained productive beta chains. Every CDR3 protein is listed once, alongside the most common genes and DNA of its rows. TCRdb, not the original authors, processed these V and J calls. Recorded for this sample are 150,000 to 200,000 distinct CDR3 sequences; approximately 6.2% of them occurred a single time. The top ten clones comprise roughly 3% of the sample.

General study outcomes and caveats: Because abundant contaminating clonotypes from the bulk population could be contained in FACS-sorted repertoires, computational filtering was required. Most clones expanded after primary vaccination were re-detected after the booster (just under 97% of CD4 and around 88% of CD8), suggesting broad memory maintenance. Compared with the primary T-cell response, the secondary T-cell response was faster but weaker, reaching its peak on day 5 rather than on day 15. Because the study included only a couple of donors, the extent to which the findings can be generalized is limited. A small share of clonotypes occurred in both CD4 and CD8 compartments, likely arising from convergent recombination.

This clonotype was observed a few times. Its antigen remains undetermined. Base qualities are not provided; no much larger clone lies one nucleotide away. The sample's treatment or condition label is to be understood as: live attenuated yellow fever vaccine strain. A standard Ficoll-Paque protocol was used to isolate PBMCs from peripheral blood. CD4 and CD8 T-cell fractions were isolated with Dynabeads CD4 and CD8 positive selection kits. TriZol was used to extract RNA from bulk PBMCs, CD4 and CD8 fractions, and dextramer-positive and dextramer-negative fractions. The CDR3 covers 17 residues, taking in both the cysteine and the phenylalanine. Only the CDR3 DNA is retained, 51 bases long and in frame from the first base. CDR1 SGHAT and CDR2 FQNNGV are derived from the germline V gene. Compared with germline, V lacks 0 bases and J lacks 4 bases; bases without a gene match: 6.

The V and J genes are TRBV11-2 and TRBJ2-5, with 12 middle bases fitting TRBD1. This receptor was identified in a man younger than 35 who received the YFV17D yellow fever vaccine. This specimen was CD4+ T cells sorted from PBMCs, taken on the day of the first yellow fever vaccination. The DNA sequence follows: TGTGCCAGCAGCTTAGATCGGGACAGGGGGCGCGCAGAGACCCAGTACTTC. Its protein reads: CASSLDRDRGRAETQYF. The full variable domain, with segments outside the CDR3 supplied by the reference TRBV11-2 and TRBJ2-5 proteins, appears as EAGVAQSPRYKIIEKRQSVAFWCNPISGHATLYWYQQILGQGPKLLIQFQNNGVVDDSQLPKDRFSAERLKGVDSTLKIQPAKLEDSAVYLCASSLDRDRGRAETQYFGPGTRLLVL.